The T cell receptor beta chain described here comes from a study of T cells in Graves' hyperthyroidism and ophthalmopathy. Uncontrolled infection, other autoimmune disease, pregnancy or lactation disqualified patients from enrolment. A few counts support this clonotype. The antigen is unknown. TCR beta CDR3 region amplification was performed from RNA transcripts. A set of HTBI primers served as the primers for a first-round RT-PCR of the TCR CDR3. TCRdb ran MiXCR on the multiplex PCR reads and lists one entry per CDR3 protein. This repertoire shows a few hundred thousand distinct CDR3 sequences, around 46% found once; its top ten account for 15% to 20%. Whole-study findings and limits: The model identified upcoming ophthalmopathy a median 6.5 months ahead of onset. Among thyroid clonotypes expanded above 0.001, most also appeared in blood. A model using 13 V-J features told ophthalmopathy apart from stable hyperthyroidism.

The germline V gene has CDR1 LNHDA and CDR2 SQIVND (reference sequence). The CDR3 totals 12 residues. The sequence was collected from an adult woman with Graves' disease, either hyperthyroidism or ophthalmopathy (not recorded which). This sequence joins TRBV19 and TRBJ2-7; D remains unclear. The closer fit of TRBJ2-1 to the DNA end suggests the J call may be wrong. Sequenced sample: peripheral blood or thyroid tissue (not recorded which). CDR3 in DNA: TGTGCCAGTAGTATAGTTGGGGTTGAGCAGTTCTTC. Its translation: CASSIVGVEQFF.